Below, one T cell receptor (beta chain) is given with its context. Its target antigen remains unknown. No much larger clonotype is one base removed from it; base qualities were not supplied. The data are from a study of blood T cell repertoires in COVID-19 (dated by TCRdb to the early 2020s). A note on the overall study: Samples from collaborators originated in the United States, Italy and Spain and spanned both the acute and convalescent phases of COVID-19. The material from the prospective study consisted of cDNA or gDNA derived from T cells, B-cell-depleted T cells, or PBMCs. Deeply sampled blood TCRbeta repertoires from subjects exposed to, actively infected with, or recovered from COVID-19 were included in the dataset. The repertoires were released in a freely available public database meant as a resource for research on the immune response to SARS-CoV-2. The samples were drawn from two sources: the first 160 participants of the ongoing ImmuneRACE study, and approximately 1,300 subjects contributed by 6 global collaborators. Nearly every sample came with metadata listing a de-identified subject ID, COVID-19 status, age in years and sex. Where available, HLA class I and class II types were taken from metadata supplied by the sample provider and were not determined by assay-based typing.

Participants in the prospective study were enrolled through a virtual design, were aged roughly 18 to 100 years, and lived in approximately 25 United States geographic areas. In the prospective study, participants were assigned to cohorts based on the clinical history participants reported in a screening survey and a study questionnaire. Mobile phlebotomists in the prospective study collected whole blood, serum and a nasopharyngeal or oropharyngeal swab from every participant. Additional blood draws and questionnaires over an approximately 2-month period could optionally be provided by prospective study participants. Before DNA extraction, prospective study blood samples were shipped either frozen or at room temperature. The paper as a whole reports these results and caveats: The amount of clinical and demographic metadata varied by source and participant and was provided uncurated.

The CDR3 starts with the cysteine, ends with the phenylalanine, and has 16 residues. Solely the CDR3 DNA is kept, with 48 bases framed from the first base. At the junction V is shortened by 4 bases and J by 3 bases; bases outside the gene matches: 11. CDR1 is given as LGHDT and CDR2 as YNNKEL, both from the germline V gene (reference sequence). TCRbeta CDR3 regions were amplified from genomic DNA using the immunoSEQ Assay, a bias-controlled multiplex PCR. Per the original workflow: The number of nucleated cells in each sample was estimated from the amplification of reference gene primers within the assay. Sequence reads were collapsed and filtered to measure the absolute abundance of every unique TCRbeta CDR3 rearrangement. For each sample, productive Simpson clonality was calculated by taking the square root of Simpson's diversity index across productive rearrangements. TCRdb retrieved this table from immuneACCESS and kept in-frame rearrangements only. Not all clones are present; in checked studies, unresolved V genes account for under half, and no reason is known for the remainder. The V and J calls and the clone size are those of that table, but D and trimming were determined from the DNA. For this sample the table gives around 280,000 clones, of which 90% were detected only once. The top ten clones comprise about 1.7% of the sample.

Recombination joined TRBV3-1 (or the pseudogene TRBV3-2) with TRBJ2-7; 8 nucleotides in the junction match TRBD2. This clonotype was obtained from a woman aged 18 to 35 with acute COVID-19. The sequenced sample was PBMCs or T cells enriched from blood (not recorded which). The CDR3 region reads CASSPHGLARGYEQYF. The nucleotide sequence is TGTGCCAGCAGCCCTCATGGACTAGCTCGAGGCTACGAGCAGTACTTC.